This is a list of T cell receptor beta chains from one sample in a study of T cell repertoires in cytomegalovirus infection. TCRdb processed the reads anew with MiXCR; each CDR3 protein has one entry. Counted here are a few hundred thousand distinct CDR3 sequences, roughly 10% occurring once; the ten biggest clones make up approximately 15%. The sample taken for sequencing was PBMCs. These receptors were collected from a human donor in good health (CMV status not recorded). Some clones in this sample may be carry-over from other donors' samples. Both conserved end residues are part of each CDR3. The order of the fields is J gene, D gene, clone size, V gene, CDR3 protein, CDR3 DNA. A D gene is named only where the DNA matches it firmly. Size tells how often a clone was seen (once, few, many) or the class of an expanded clone, and some rows leave it out.

>TRBJ1-2|-|many|TRBV7-2
CAVSPLTSNYGYTF
TGTGCCGTAAGCCCTCTGACGTCTAACTATGGCTACACCTTC
>TRBJ1-2|TRBD1|many|TRBV7-2
CASSLGQGDGYTF
TGTGCCAGCAGCTTAGGACAGGGGGATGGCTACACCTTC
>TRBJ1-2|TRBD1|many|TRBV7-2
CASSLASGQGSINYGYTF
TGTGCCAGCAGCTTAGCTTCGGGACAGGGGAGCATCAACTATGGCTACACCTTC
>TRBJ1-5|TRBD1|many|TRBV7-2
CASSLTGVGRAQHF
TGTGCCAGCAGCTTGACAGGGGTGGGAAGGGCCCAGCATTTT
>TRBJ2-3|-|many|TRBV7-2
CASSGRSTSTDTQYF
TGTGCCAGCAGCGGACGGTCCACTAGCACAGATACGCAGTATTTT
>TRBJ2-7|-|many|TRBV7-2
CASSSLGGIYEQYF
TGTGCCAGCAGCTCCCTCGGGGGCATCTACGAGCAGTACTTC
>TRBJ1-1|-|many|TRBV20-1
CSAIRGYTEAFF
TGCAGTGCTATCAGGGGATACACTGAAGCTTTCTTT
>TRBJ2-5|TRBD2|many|TRBV5-1
CASSFTSGLETQYF
TGCGCCAGCAGCTTCACTAGCGGATTGGAGACCCAGTACTTC
>TRBJ1-1|-|few|TRBV2
CAWGQNTEAFF
TGTGCCTGGGGACAGAACACTGAAGCTTTCTTT
>TRBJ1-3|TRBD1|few|TRBV20-1
CSARVPGGSYTIYF
TGCAGTGCTAGAGTCCCAGGGGGGTCGTACACCATATATTTT
>TRBJ1-6|-|-|TRBV5-3
CASSFTRHDSPLHF
TGTGCCAGCAGCTTCACGAGGCACGATTCACCCCTCCACTTT
>TRBJ1-5|-|many|TRBV7-2
CASSLDPGQSNQPQHF
TGTGCCAGCAGCTTAGACCCCGGACAGAGCAATCAGCCCCAGCATTTT
>TRBJ1-3|-|few|TRBV13
CASTLGWAANTIYF
TGTGCCAGCACCCTTGGGTGGGCCGCAAACACCATATATTTT
>TRBJ2-5|-|-|TRBV28
CASRAVIIETQYF
TGTGCCAGCAGGGCAGTAATTATAGAGACCCAGTACTTC
>TRBJ2-5|-|few|TRBV11-2
CASSLEWTTVQYF
TGTGCCAGCAGCTTAGAGTGGACTACCGTTCAGTACTTC
>TRBJ2-7|-|many|TRBV7-8
CASSLALGGTDYEQYF
TGTGCCAGCAGCTTAGCGTTGGGCGGGACAGACTACGAGCAGTACTTC
>TRBJ2-1|-|-|TRBV2
CASSPIGSYNEQFF
TGTGCCAGCAGCCCGATTGGGTCCTACAATGAGCAGTTCTTC
>TRBJ1-2|-|many|TRBV28
CASILGRGATGGYTF
TGTGCCAGCATCCTGGGTCGGGGGGCAACAGGTGGCTACACCTTC
>TRBJ2-2|TRBD2|-|TRBV7-6
CASSLGTSGRRTGELFF
TGTGCCAGCAGCTTGGGGACTAGCGGGAGACGGACCGGGGAGCTGTTTTTT
>TRBJ1-6|-|many|TRBV7-8
CASSLAIGGWGSPLHF
TGTGCCAGCAGCTTAGCAATAGGCGGTTGGGGTTCACCCCTCCACTTT
>TRBJ2-1|TRBD2|many|TRBV7-2
CASTDLGRAGNEQFF
TGTGCCAGCACCGACCTCGGGAGGGCCGGGAATGAGCAGTTCTTC
>TRBJ2-7|-|many|TRBV7-9
CASSLAGGAGYEQYF
TGTGCCAGCAGCTTAGCCGGGGGCGCGGGATACGAGCAGTACTTC
>TRBJ2-2|TRBD1|few|TRBV5-6
CASSLAPGGTGELFF
TGTGCCAGCAGCTTGGCGCCAGGGGGAACCGGGGAGCTGTTTTTT
>TRBJ1-6|-|-|TRBV6-5
CASSYSGGERSPLHF
TGTGCCAGCAGTTACTCGGGAGGAGAGCGGTCACCCCTCCACTTT
>TRBJ2-5|TRBD2|many|TRBV7-2
CASSSGLAGLYQETQYF
TGTGCCAGCAGCTCCGGACTAGCGGGACTGTACCAAGAGACCCAGTACTTC
>TRBJ1-1|-|few|TRBV29-1
CSARGPLGNTEAFF
TGCAGCGCTAGAGGACCTTTAGGGAACACTGAAGCTTTCTTT
>TRBJ2-3|-|many|TRBV11-2
CASSLLESTDTQYF
TGTGCCAGCAGCTTATTGGAGTCCACAGATACGCAGTATTTT
>TRBJ1-1|-|many|TRBV7-2
CATALQGFGRVNTEAFF
TGTGCCACCGCACTTCAGGGATTCGGCCGGGTCAACACTGAAGCTTTCTTT
>TRBJ2-3|-|many|TRBV7-2
CASSFPTGWADTQYF
TGTGCCAGCAGCTTCCCAACGGGATGGGCAGATACGCAGTATTTT
>TRBJ1-5|TRBD1|-|TRBV19
CASSISGGNSNQPQHF
TGTGCCAGTAGTATTTCAGGGGGCAATAGCAATCAGCCCCAGCATTTT
>TRBJ2-7|TRBD2|many|TRBV7-2
CASSFTSGRLDEQYF
TGTGCCAGCAGCTTTACTAGCGGGAGGTTGGACGAGCAGTACTTC
>TRBJ2-7|-|many|TRBV28
CASRTDRWSYEQYF
TGTGCCAGCAGAACAGACAGGTGGTCCTACGAGCAGTACTTC
>TRBJ1-1|-|-|TRBV2
CASRGDIITEAFF
TGTGCCAGCAGGGGAGACATCATCACTGAAGCTTTCTTT
>TRBJ2-3|-|-|TRBV20-1
CSARSSGTSGSADTQYF
TGCAGTGCTAGATCTTCGGGGACTTCTGGGAGTGCAGATACGCAGTATTTT
>TRBJ2-1|TRBD2|many|TRBV5-1
CASSSTSGVGIYNEQFF
TGCGCCAGCAGCTCTACTAGCGGGGTAGGAATCTACAATGAGCAGTTCTTC
>TRBJ1-1|-|-|TRBV10-1
CATQTGLNTEAFF
TGCGCCACCCAAACGGGGTTGAACACTGAAGCTTTCTTT
>TRBJ1-1|-|many|TRBV7-2
CASSLGGYNTEAFF
TGTGCCAGCAGCTTAGGAGGGTATAACACTGAAGCTTTCTTT
>TRBJ2-2|-|-|TRBV6-2/TRBV6-3
CATTPYGRAVTGELFF
TGTGCCACTACCCCCTACGGCAGGGCGGTCACCGGGGAGCTGTTTTTT
>TRBJ1-5|-|many|TRBV12-5
CASGLASTDSNQPQHF
TGTGCTAGTGGTTTGGCCTCAACAGATAGCAATCAGCCCCAGCATTTT
>TRBJ2-3|TRBD2|-|TRBV20-1
CSKTGGRATDTQYF
TGCAGTAAAACGGGGGGAAGGGCCACAGATACGCAGTATTTT
>TRBJ2-7|TRBD2|many|TRBV7-2
CASSLGLAGNPAYEQYF
TGTGCCAGCAGCTTAGGACTAGCGGGGAACCCAGCCTACGAGCAGTACTTC
>TRBJ2-2|TRBD1|many|TRBV2
CASSGQGGTGELFF
TGTGCCAGCAGCGGACAGGGTGGGACCGGGGAGCTGTTTTTT
>TRBJ2-3|-|-|TRBV29-1
CSVGYSFTDTQYF
TGCAGCGTTGGGTACTCTTTCACAGATACGCAGTATTTT
>TRBJ1-4|-|many|TRBV7-6
CASSLGGSNEKLFF
TGTGCCAGCAGCTTAGGGGGATCTAATGAAAAACTGTTTTTT
>TRBJ1-3|TRBD1|many|TRBV7-2
CASSHTSRQGGGNTIYF
TGTGCCAGCAGCCACACCTCCCGACAGGGAGGGGGAAACACCATATATTTT
>TRBJ2-5|-|many|TRBV7-8
CASSFSWETQYF
TGTGCCAGCAGCTTTTCTTGGGAGACCCAGTACTTC
>TRBJ2-7|-|many|TRBV7-2
CASSHLKWGELGYEQYF
TGTGCCAGCAGCCACTTAAAATGGGGTGAGCTAGGGTACGAGCAGTACTTC
>TRBJ1-3|TRBD1|many|TRBV11-2
CASSPDRNRNTIYF
TGTGCCAGCAGCCCGGACAGGAACAGGAACACCATATATTTT
>TRBJ1-2|-|-|TRBV7-8
CASSLSVDRRGYTF
TGTGCCAGCAGCTTATCGGTAGATCGAAGAGGCTACACCTTC